Presented here are 20 T cell receptor beta chains from one specimen sequenced in a study of regulatory T cells in long-lasting Graves disease. Arm-PCR of CDR3 regions and iRepertoire HTBI primers were used to build TCR beta libraries. MiXCR, applied by TCRdb to the multiplex PCR reads, yields one record per CDR3 protein. The repertoire holds approximately 400,000 distinct CDR3 sequences, with around 24% as singletons. Time point specified: persistent/refractory GD, antithyroid drugs over 5 years with positive TRAb. Isolated PBMC RNA provided the starting material for the TCR library. Sequencing was performed on peripheral blood mononuclear cells (PBMCs), taken when the disease was refractory, from a patient treated with antithyroid drugs. These receptors were obtained from a female donor with Graves disease.

This clonotype was seen many times. The rearrangement uses TRBV28 and TRBJ1-5; TRBD1 agrees at 7 bases. This CDR3 contains 13 residues. CDR1 is MDHEN and CDR2 is SYDVKM in the germline V gene. The V and J ends lost 7 bases and 5 bases, in that order; junction bases with no gene match: 5. The CDR3 DNA reads as TGTGCCAGCACCAGGGGGGCCCATCAGCCCCAGCATTTT. Its translation: CASTRGAHQPQHF.

This clonotype was counted between two and nine times. The rearrangement links TRBV29-1 to TRBJ1-2, with D possibly matching TRBD1 (6 bases). Germline CDR1 and CDR2: SQVTM and ANQGSEA. The V gene lost 4 bases and the J gene lost 7 bases, with 19 bases spanning the gap. There are 14 residues in the CDR3. CDR3: CSVAPPDRSRGYTF. The CDR3, as DNA: TGCAGCGTTGCCCCACCTGACAGGTCGCGTGGCTACACCTTC.

This clonotype was seen more than once but under ten times. The DNA for the CDR3 is TGTGCCAGCAGCGTAGGGGGTGCGTGGGAAGAGACCCAGTACTTC. Its protein is CASSVGGAWEETQYF. The gene calls are TRBV9 and TRBJ2-5; unclear D gene. Germline V gene lookup returns CDR1 SGDLS and CDR2 YYNGEE. The CDR3 is made up of 15 amino acids. V dropped 0 bases and J dropped 3 bases, with 12 bases sitting between them.

As for this clonotype: The conserved closing phenylalanine or tryptophan is absent in this CDR3, likely reflecting a read error. The chain recombines TRBV29-1 with TRBJ1-2; 7 nucleotides line up with TRBD1. The CDR3 extends over 13 amino acids. The V segment lost 4 bases and the J segment 10 bases; nucleotides outside the gene matches: 12. The germline CDR1 and CDR2 sequences are SQVTM and ANQGSEA. The CDR3 DNA follows: TGCAGCGTTGGTTTGGCAGGGGGTGGTGTCTACACCATC. Its protein is CSVGLAGGGVYTI.

CDR3 sequence reads: CASSQVTSGSSYNEQFF. The CDR3 coding sequence is TGCGCCAGCAGCCAAGTCACTAGCGGGAGCTCCTACAATGAGCAGTTCTTC. The chain is built from TRBV4-3 and TRBJ2-1, with 11 bases fitting TRBD2. Germline V gene lookup returns CDR1 LGHNA and CDR2 YSLEER. The CDR3 is 17 residues long. V lost 1 base to trimming and J lost 0 bases; unmatched junction nucleotides: 2.

CDR3 residues: CASSSRTGGFTGELFF. CDR3 nucleotides: TGTGCCAGCAGCTCACGGACAGGGGGCTTCACCGGGGAGCTGTTTTTT. V gene TRBV7-8 combines with J gene TRBJ2-2, with 11 bases identical to TRBD1. CDR1 SGHVS and CDR2 FQNEAQ come from the germline V gene. J gave up 4 bases and V 4 bases, and 5 bases lay outside the gene matches. CDR3 length equals 16 residues.

This chain links TRBV12-3 or TRBV12-4 with TRBJ1-1; no definite D call. V was trimmed by 5 bases and J by 1 base, leaving 11 bases between them. The CDR3 runs 14 residues. The DNA for the CDR3 is TGTGCCAGCAGTCTCCCCGCGGGGAACACTGAAGCTTTCTTT. The encoded protein is CASSLPAGNTEAFF.

V usage is TRBV7-9 and J usage is TRBJ2-1; 11 bases line up with TRBD1. In germline, CDR1 is SEHNR, CDR2 FQNEAQ (reference sequence). CDR3 length: 15 residues. The trim removed 1 base at V and 6 bases at J, leaving 2 bases unmatched. The CDR3 is CASSLVGTGGNEQFF. As DNA, the CDR3 is TGTGCCAGCAGCTTAGTCGGGACAGGGGGCAATGAGCAGTTCTTC.

The chain uses TRBV30 and TRBJ2-7; D unclear. This CDR3 is built from 13 residues. V was trimmed by 0 bases and J by 6 bases, leaving 12 bases between them. Germline V gene data show CDR1 as GTSNPN and CDR2 as SVGIG (reference sequence). DNA of the CDR3: TGTGCCTGGAGTGTACTATCTACCCGCGAGCAGTACTTC. Protein product: CAWSVLSTREQYF.

The J gene is TRBJ2-4, the V gene TRBV4-1, with D perhaps being TRBD1 or TRBD2 (5 bases each). The CDR3 loop spans 13 amino acids. V lost 0 bases and J 5 bases, leaving 5 bases between the germline ends. CDR1 and CDR2 (germline): MGHRA, YSYEKL. The CDR3 protein is CASSQEGQNIQYF. In DNA form, the CDR3 reads TGCGCCAGCAGCCAAGAGGGACAAAACATTCAGTACTTC.

The chain joins TRBV20-1 to TRBJ1-1, with D possibly matching TRBD1 (5 bases). CDR1 is DFQATT, CDR2 SNEGSKA, per germline (reference sequence). This CDR3 region has 13 residues. The V end lost 3 bases, the J end lost 0 bases, and 8 bases lay between the germline ends. This chain's CDR3 is CSASGTLNTEAFF. CDR3 nucleotides: TGCAGTGCTAGCGGGACGTTGAACACTGAAGCTTTCTTT.

The chain links TRBV9 to TRBJ2-4; 9 bases are a match to TRBD1. Per germline, CDR1 SGDLS and CDR2 YYNGEE. With 1 base clipped from V and 8 bases from J, the junction kept 10 bases outside the gene matches. This CDR3 comprises 16 residues. CDR3 residues: CASSVNRGDRADIQYF. CDR3 nucleotide sequence: TGTGCCAGCAGCGTAAACAGAGGGGACAGGGCGGACATTCAGTACTTC.

This clonotype was recorded many times. The chain employs TRBV28 and TRBJ1-1; D gene unclear. Trimming removed 4 bases from V and 3 bases from J, with 12 bases in between. CDR1 is MDHEN, CDR2 SYDVKM, per germline. CDR3 length: 14 residues. CDR3: CASSSGPRDTEAFF. CDR3 DNA: TGTGCCAGCAGTTCTGGACCGAGGGACACTGAAGCTTTCTTT.

The chain employs TRBV2 and TRBJ1-1; no firm D call. The CDR3 runs to 14 residues. Germline V gives CDR1 SNHLY, CDR2 FYNNEI. V was pared by 6 bases and J by 2 bases, with 13 bases between. The CDR3: CASSFVPPNTEAFF. The DNA of the CDR3 is TGTGCCAGCAGCTTCGTGCCTCCTAACACTGAAGCTTTCTTT.

This chain connects TRBV4-1 to TRBJ1-1; D is undetermined. This CDR3 comprises 14 residues. V was trimmed by 3 bases and J by 1 base, leaving 9 bases between them. CDR1 MGHRA and CDR2 YSYEKL come from the germline V gene. CDR3 sequence reads: CASSHTRGNTEAFF. For the CDR3, the DNA is TGCGCCAGCAGCCATACTCGGGGGAACACTGAAGCTTTCTTT.

This clonotype was recorded many times. CDR3 nucleotides: TGTGCCAGCAGCACCCCAGGTTATGGCTACACCTTC. As protein: CASSTPGYGYTF. This rearrangement joins TRBV12-3 or TRBV12-4 to TRBJ1-2, with D hard to call. The V and J ends lost 6 bases and 5 bases respectively, with 10 bases between them. The CDR3 sequence is 12 residues long.

This clonotype was recorded a few times. The rearrangement links TRBV24-1 to TRBJ2-7; D is perhaps TRBD1 (5 bases). In germline, CDR1 is KGHDR, CDR2 SFDVKD. This CDR3 is built from 16 residues. With 4 bases removed from V and 0 bases from J, the gap between germline ends came to 15 bases. The CDR3 bases are TGTGCCACCAGTGACTCCCGACAGCCTAACTCCTACGAGCAGTACTTC. The encoded protein is CATSDSRQPNSYEQYF.

A few counts support this clonotype. The V call is TRBV20-1, the J call TRBJ2-1; D is unresolved. CDR3 length equals 13 residues. Germline CDR1 is DFQATT and CDR2 is SNEGSKA (reference sequence). The ends were cut back, 6 bases at V and 0 bases at J, with 9 bases in the middle. In DNA form, the CDR3 reads TGCAGTGCCAGACGACACTCCTACAATGAGCAGTTCTTC. Translated, it gives CSARRHSYNEQFF.

The V gene is TRBV6-2 or TRBV6-3, the J gene TRBJ2-7; 7 nucleotides align to TRBD1. This CDR3 region has 20 residues. Looked up from germline, CDR1 is MNHEY and CDR2 is SVGEGT. V lost 0 bases to trimming and J lost 4 bases; unmatched junction nucleotides: 21. The CDR3, as DNA: TGTGCCAGCAGTTACTCGAGAAGTCCGGGACAGATCTTCCCAGAGTACGAGCAGTACTTC. It specifies CASSYSRSPGQIFPEYEQYF.

The V gene is TRBV2, the J gene TRBJ2-3, with 8 bases lining up with TRBD1. Germline CDR1 is SNHLY and CDR2 is FYNNEI. V gave up 9 bases and J gave up 2 bases; unmatched junction bases: 10. CDR3 length equals 15 residues. The CDR3 loop is CASSGRDRFTDTQYF. The CDR3 region has the DNA TGTGCCAGTTCAGGCCGGGACAGGTTCACAGATACGCAGTATTTT.